These 29 T cell receptor beta chains were all obtained from the same sample, sequenced in a study of blood T cell repertoires in COVID-19. Data came from immunoSEQ multiplex PCR; TCRdb stores just in-frame clones and leaves some out. The sample holds 100,000 to 150,000 clones, 85% seen once. Sequencing used peripheral blood. These receptors were taken from a woman aged 80 or older with acute or convalescent COVID-19.

This chain connects TRBV7-9 to TRBJ1-1, with D uncertain. Looked up from germline, CDR1 is SEHNR and CDR2 is FQNEAQ (reference sequence). Trimming removed 0 bases at V and 6 bases at J, with 5 bases between. The CDR3 is made up of 12 amino acids. The CDR3 spells CASSLAAAEAFF. The CDR3 nucleotides are TGTGCCAGCAGCTTAGCGGCAGCTGAAGCTTTCTTT.

This clone was detected only a few times. The chain has TRBV24-1 and TRBJ2-2, with 7 bases matching TRBD1. V shed 7 bases, J shed 5 bases, and the junction held 6 bases outside the gene matches. Germline-derived CDR1 and CDR2 are KGHDR and SFDVKD. CDR3 length equals 14 residues. CDR3: CATRGEQGTGELFF. The CDR3 DNA sequence: TGTGCCACCAGGGGCGAACAGGGGACCGGGGAGCTGTTTTTT.

This sequence joins TRBV4-1 and TRBJ1-2; no clear D gene. V lost 0 bases and J 12 bases, leaving 17 bases between the germline ends. There are 14 residues in the CDR3. Germline CDR1 is MGHRA and CDR2 is YSYEKL. The chain's CDR3 is CASSQERYPDLHTF. The DNA of the CDR3 is TGCGCCAGCAGCCAAGAGCGATACCCCGATCTCCACACCTTC.

This chain joins TRBV27 and TRBJ2-1, with D unresolved. This CDR3 has 13 amino acids. Per the germline V gene, CDR1 is MNHEY and CDR2 is SMNVEV (reference sequence). V lost 7 bases, J lost 0 bases, and 7 bases lay in between. The CDR3 is CASKRASYNEQFF. CDR3 DNA sequence: TGTGCCAGCAAAAGAGCCTCCTACAATGAGCAGTTCTTC.

The chain carries TRBV7-9 and TRBJ1-1; 9 nucleotides agree with TRBD1. The CDR3 consists of 16 residues. Germline CDR1 SEHNR, CDR2 FQNEAQ (reference sequence). V was pared by 5 bases and J by 1 base, with 8 bases of the junction left unmatched. CDR3 loop: CASSLDPGQGNTEAFF. Written as DNA, the CDR3 is TGTGCCAGCAGCCTAGACCCGGGACAGGGGAACACTGAAGCTTTCTTT. Looking up the rest from reference TRBV7-9 and TRBJ1-1 gives the full variable domain: DTGVSQNPRHKITKRGQNVTFRCDPISEHNRLYWYRQTLGQGPEFLTYFQNEAQLEKSRLLSDRFSAERPKGSFSTLEIQRTEQGDSAMYLCASSLDPGQGNTEAFFGQGTRLTVV.

V gene TRBV10-3 combines with J gene TRBJ1-6; TRBD1 matches 8 bases. The CDR3 covers 16 residues. CDR1 and CDR2 from the germline V gene are ENHRY and SYGVKD. V dropped 2 bases and J dropped 7; count of bases not matched to a gene: 7. CDR3: CAISERTQGGNSPLHF. The CDR3 nucleotides read TGTGCCATCAGTGAGAGAACACAGGGGGGAAATTCACCCCTCCACTTT.

This clone was seen a single time. The V gene is TRBV27, the J gene TRBJ2-1; D perhaps matches TRBD2 (6 bases). This CDR3 comprises 14 residues. V gave up 7 bases and J gave up 5 bases, with 15 bases separating them. Germline lookup yields CDR1 MNHEY and CDR2 SMNVEV (reference sequence). The CDR3 is CASISRDSHNEQFF. CDR3 sequence (DNA): TGTGCCAGCATTAGCCGGGACTCACACAATGAGCAGTTCTTC.

This chain joins TRBV28 and TRBJ1-2; TRBD1 matches at 7 bases. Trimming removed 5 bases from V and 7 bases from J; junction bases left unmatched: 13. Germline CDR1 and CDR2: MDHEN and SYDVKM. The CDR3 runs to 15 residues. CDR3 residues: CASSLTAQGLRGYTF. CDR3 DNA sequence: TGTGCCAGCAGTCTTACCGCACAGGGGTTGCGTGGCTACACCTTC.

This chain uses TRBV3-1 (or the pseudogene TRBV3-2) with TRBJ1-2; 7 nucleotides align to TRBD1. The CDR3 has 13 amino acids. J lost 8 bases, V lost 4 bases, and 7 bases had no gene match. Germline V CDR1 and CDR2: LGHDT, YNNKEL (reference sequence). The CDR3 DNA follows: TGTGCCAGCAGCCTAGGGGGCGTTTGGGGCTACACCTTC. Translation gives CASSLGGVWGYTF.

The CDR3 coding sequence is TGTGCCAGCAGCCACAGCCCACAGAGAACGGGGGGAACAGCCTACGAGCAGTACGTC. Its translation is CASSHSPQRTGGTAYEQYV. The rearrangement links TRBV5-6 to TRBJ2-7, with 7 bases lining up with TRBD2. The CDR3 has 19 residues. Germline trimming cut 4 bases from V and 2 bases from J; bases unmatched to any gene: 21. The germline V gene encodes CDR1 SGHDT and CDR2 YYEEEE.

This sequence joins TRBV5-1 and TRBJ1-1; 9 nucleotides align to TRBD1. This CDR3 contains 13 residues. CDR1 is SGHRS, CDR2 YFSETQ, per germline. Trimming at V came to 4 bases and at J to 3 bases, leaving 1 base not matched to a gene. The CDR3 spells CASSRDRDTEAFF. CDR3 nucleotides: TGCGCCAGCAGCCGGGACAGGGACACTGAAGCTTTCTTT. The full variable domain, completed using reference TRBV5-1 and TRBJ1-1, is KAGVTQTPRYLIKTRGQQVTLSCSPISGHRSVSWYQQTPGQGLQFLFEYFSETQRNKGNFPGRFSGRQFSNSRSEMNVSTLELGDSALYLCASSRDRDTEAFFGQGTRLTVV.

This chain links TRBV7-9 with TRBJ1-1; D remains ambiguous. The ends were cut back, 7 bases at V and 0 bases at J, with 9 bases in the middle. CDR3 length equals 13 residues. Germline loops: CDR1 SEHNR, CDR2 FQNEAQ (reference sequence). CDR3 region: CASMREMNTEAFF. For the CDR3, the DNA is TGTGCCAGCATGAGGGAGATGAACACTGAAGCTTTCTTT.

The rearrangement uses TRBV11-1 and TRBJ1-2; 8 positions match TRBD1. Germline lookup yields CDR1 SGHAT and CDR2 FQDESV (reference sequence). Trimming took 8 bases from V and 8 from J; bases not matched to a gene: 13. The CDR3 has 14 residues. CDR3: CASREAGGAGGYTF. In nucleotides, the CDR3 is TGTGCCAGCCGGGAGGCAGGGGGCGCCGGGGGCTACACCTTC.

CDR3 bases: TGTGCCAGCAGCCCCCCTAACACCGGGGAGCTGTTTTTT. As protein: CASSPPNTGELFF. V usage is TRBV12-3 or TRBV12-4 and J usage is TRBJ2-2; D is unclear. V was cut by 6 bases and J by 2 bases, with 7 bases left in between. This CDR3 is built from 13 residues.

The rearrangement links TRBV18 to TRBJ2-1, with 10 bases identical to TRBD2. V lost 0 bases and J lost 9; bases outside the gene matches: 14. The CDR3 loop spans 18 amino acids. Germline assignment: CDR1 KGHSH and CDR2 LQKENI. CDR3 sequence reads: CASSPPWSSGGGGGEQFF. The CDR3 nucleotides read TGTGCCAGCTCACCACCGTGGTCCAGCGGGGGGGGAGGAGGTGAGCAGTTCTTC.

This clone was found once. CDR3 sequence (DNA): TGTGCCAGCAGCCCCGGGGGATGGGGTCAGCCCCAGCATTTT. Amino acid sequence: CASSPGGWGQPQHF. The chain is built from TRBV6-6 and TRBJ1-5, with D possibly being TRBD1 (5 bases). Germline assignment: CDR1 MNHNY and CDR2 SVGAGI (reference sequence). This CDR3 has 14 residues. V lost 6 bases, J lost 6 bases, and 15 bases lay in between.

This chain links TRBV28 with TRBJ1-3, with a possible D match to TRBD1 (5 bases). Trimming shortened V by 4 bases and J by 7 bases, and 17 bases separated the two germline ends. This CDR3 is built from 15 residues. Germline CDR1 is MDHEN and CDR2 is SYDVKM. The CDR3 reads CASSSGGVVGNTIYF. In DNA, the CDR3 is TGTGCCAGCAGTTCCGGGGGGGTCGTTGGGAACACCATATATTTT.

This chain joins TRBV9 and TRBJ1-1, with a weak D call TRBD1 (5 bases). The V gene lost 8 bases and the J gene lost 5 bases, with 22 bases spanning the gap. CDR1 SGDLS and CDR2 YYNGEE come from the germline V gene. The CDR3 loop spans 15 amino acids. As DNA, the CDR3 is TGTGCCAGTCACCAAGACCCGGGGGTGGGTACTGAAGCTTTCTTT. This gives the protein CASHQDPGVGTEAFF.

This clone was picked up one time. The chain joins TRBV28 to TRBJ1-1; D possibly corresponds to TRBD1 (5 bases). There are 13 residues in the CDR3. V lost 6 bases, J lost 8 bases, and 16 bases lay in between. The V gene's germline CDR1 is MDHEN and CDR2 SYDVKM. CDR3 nucleotides: TGTGCCAGCAGCGCCCCAGGGTCCGCGGAAGCTTTCTTT. It encodes CASSAPGSAEAFF.

The rearrangement joins TRBV6-5 to TRBJ1-5; 9 positions agree with TRBD1. CDR3 length equals 15 residues. The junction had 5 bases not matched to a gene; V was cut back by 2 bases and J by 6 bases. Germline values: CDR1 MNHEY, CDR2 SVGAGI. The CDR3, as DNA: TGTGCCAGCAGTTACGGGGGACAGGGTGGTCAGCCCCAGCATTTT. Translating gives CASSYGGQGGQPQHF.

The V and J genes are TRBV18 and TRBJ1-4; D might be TRBD1 (6 bases). The CDR3 runs 15 residues. The V end lost 2 bases, the J end lost 7 bases, and 14 bases lay between the germline ends. Germline V gene data show CDR1 as KGHSH and CDR2 as LQKENI. CDR3 nucleotides: TGTGCCAGCTCACCAAGGGGACAACAGGGTGAAAAACTGTTTTTT. Protein product: CASSPRGQQGEKLFF.

This clone showed up just once. The V call is TRBV9, the J call TRBJ1-2, with TRBD1 as a possible D gene (5 bases). Germline V CDR1 and CDR2: SGDLS, YYNGEE. V was pared by 0 bases and J by 8 bases, with 17 bases between. The length of the CDR3 is 15 residues. The DNA of the CDR3 is TGTGCCAGCAGCGTAGGCGGGACCTCTAGAGAAGGCTACACCTTC. The encoded protein is CASSVGGTSREGYTF. Combining the CDR3 with reference TRBV9 and TRBJ1-2 gives the whole variable domain DSGVTQTPKHLITATGQRVTLRCSPRSGDLSVYWYQQSLDQGLQFLIQYYNGEERAKGNILERFSAQQFPDLHSELNLSSLELGDSALYFCASSVGGTSREGYTFGSGTRLTVV.

V gene TRBV12-5 combines with J gene TRBJ2-2; 8 bases agree with TRBD2. The V segment lost 5 bases and the J segment 3 bases; nucleotides outside the gene matches: 11. The CDR3 is 17 residues long. Germline CDR1 and CDR2: LGHNT and FRNRAP. Here the CDR3 DNA reads TGTGCTAGTGGTCCCACCTGGCGGGGGGCGGACACCGGGGAGCTGTTTTTT. As protein: CASGPTWRGADTGELFF. The whole variable domain, remainder taken from reference TRBV12-5 and TRBJ2-2, is DARVTQTPRHKVTEMGQEVTMRCQPILGHNTVFWYRQTMMQGLELLAYFRNRAPLDDSGMPKDRFSAEMPDATLATLKIQPSEPRDSAVYFCASGPTWRGADTGELFFGEGSRLTVL.

This rearrangement joins TRBV4-3 to TRBJ2-1, with TRBD1 matching over 8 bases. The V segment lost 4 bases and the J segment 6 bases; nucleotides outside the gene matches: 14. Germline CDR1 is LGHNA and CDR2 is YSLEER. The CDR3 runs 17 residues. CDR3 sequence (DNA): TGCGCCAGCAGCCTTACAGTGGCAGGGGGCGAAGTCAATGAGCAGTTCTTC. It encodes CASSLTVAGGEVNEQFF.

The J gene is TRBJ1-5, the V gene TRBV4-1, with D unclear. From germline, CDR1 is MGHRA and CDR2 YSYEKL. The CDR3 extends over 17 amino acids. Trimming took 2 bases from V and 5 from J, leaving 19 bases between them. DNA of the CDR3: TGCGCCAGCAGCCAACCACTAGGGCCACACGATGATCAGCCCCAGCATTTT. Translation gives CASSQPLGPHDDQPQHF.

The V and J genes are TRBV5-1 and TRBJ2-2, with 9 bases lining up with TRBD1. The CDR3 length is 15 residues. Germline V gene data show CDR1 as SGHRS and CDR2 as YFSETQ. V lost 4 bases to trimming and J lost 5 bases; unmatched junction nucleotides: 6. CDR3 region: CASSRGQGLTGELFF. The CDR3 coding sequence is TGCGCCAGCAGCCGGGGACAGGGATTAACCGGGGAGCTGTTTTTT.

The J gene is TRBJ2-1, the V gene TRBV20-1; unclear D gene. Germline V CDR1 and CDR2: DFQATT, SNEGSKA (reference sequence). CDR3 length: 11 residues. Trimming removed 6 bases from V and 10 bases from J, with 13 bases in between. The CDR3 loop is CSARRSGEQFF. The CDR3 DNA sequence: TGCAGTGCCCGACGGTCCGGGGAGCAGTTCTTC.

The chain joins TRBV5-1 to TRBJ2-3; D unresolved. The CDR3 loop spans 12 amino acids. V lost 4 bases to trimming and J lost 5 bases, with 8 bases between them. CDR1 is SGHRS, CDR2 YFSETQ, per germline. The CDR3 is CASSEIQDTQYF. The CDR3, as DNA: TGCGCCAGCAGCGAAATACAAGATACGCAGTATTTT.

The chain carries TRBV5-4 and TRBJ1-1, with 8 bases matching TRBD1. Germline V CDR1 and CDR2: SGHNT, YYREEE (reference sequence). V dropped 4 bases and J dropped 1; count of bases not matched to a gene: 6. The CDR3 runs 15 residues. The CDR3 protein is CASSIGQGGNTEAFF. The CDR3 nucleotides are TGTGCCAGCAGCATTGGACAGGGAGGGAACACTGAAGCTTTCTTT.